The text below deals with one T cell receptor (beta chain). The data were obtained in a study of blood T cell repertoires in COVID-19. On the study more broadly: COVID-19 samples collected from the United States, Italy and Spain covered acute and convalescent phases. T cells, B-cell-depleted T cells, or PBMCs provided the cDNA or gDNA that served as material.

In the source study's methods: Estimation of nucleated cell counts relied on the amplification of reference gene primers. Here immunoSEQ multiplex PCR was the method, and the copy in TCRdb shows in-frame clones only, minus some. V and J calls and clone size are those listed in that table; D and trimming were worked out from the DNA. This sample carries 200,000 to 250,000 clones, around 80% of them seen once, and the ten largest clones take approximately 12%. The receptor comes from a woman in her 40s with acute or convalescent COVID-19. What was sequenced was peripheral blood.

The CDR3 DNA reads as TGTGCCAGCAGCCCGACTAGCGGGGGGGCCAATGAGCAGTTCTTC. Encoded protein: CASSPTSGGANEQFF. The chain couples TRBV11-2 to TRBJ2-1; 14 bases fit TRBD2. The junction had 3 bases not matched to a gene; V was cut back by 5 bases and J by 6 bases. This CDR3 spans 15 amino acids. Germline CDR1 is SGHAT and CDR2 is FQNNGV.